A single sample gave rise to the 23 T cell receptor beta chains below, sequenced in a study of OX40 agonist ivuxolimab in advanced cancers. Method: immunoSEQ multiplex PCR; TCRdb's copy keeps in-frame clones and lacks some. The repertoire has some 87,000 clones, approximately 90% of them found once; the top ten carry around 0.78%. Sample: CD4+ or CD8+ T cells sorted from blood, taken in a trial of the OX40 agonist ivuxolimab. These receptors all come from an adult with an advanced solid tumor such as melanoma, head and neck, liver or kidney cancer.

The V and J genes are TRBV28 and TRBJ1-1, with unresolved D. V was shortened by 6 bases and J by 6 bases, with 20 bases between the two germline ends. Germline V gene lookup returns CDR1 MDHEN and CDR2 SYDVKM. The CDR3 runs 15 residues. CDR3 in DNA: TGTGCCAGCAGCTTCTCCGCGAGAGGTCGCGCTGAAGCTTTCTTT. Its protein product is CASSFSARGRAEAFF.

The chain joins TRBV19 to TRBJ2-5, with TRBD1 matching over 9 bases. V shed 5 bases and J 1 base; nucleotides not matched to a gene: 2. This CDR3 comprises 14 residues. Germline CDR1 reads LNHDA; CDR2 reads SQIVND (reference sequence). The CDR3 loop reads CASSGTGLQETQYF. The CDR3 bases are TGTGCCAGTAGTGGGACAGGGCTCCAAGAGACCCAGTACTTC.

The genes are TRBV6-1 and TRBJ2-1, with 11 bases aligning to TRBD2. This CDR3 contains 15 residues. J gave up 7 bases and V 4 bases, and 6 bases lay outside the gene matches. Germline CDR1 MNHNS, CDR2 SASEGT. CDR3 region: CASSGLAGYLNEQFF. The CDR3 nucleotides are TGTGCCAGCAGTGGACTAGCGGGATATCTGAATGAGCAGTTCTTC.

The chain has TRBV27 and TRBJ2-2; D may be TRBD1 (6 bases). Trimming pared 10 bases from V and 4 bases from J, leaving 19 bases between. Germline CDR1 and CDR2: MNHEY and SMNVEV (reference sequence). This CDR3 is 15 amino acids long. The CDR3 loop is CATQEPRGSTGELFF. The CDR3 DNA is TGTGCCACACAAGAACCGAGGGGGAGCACCGGGGAGCTGTTTTTT.

This clone occurred a few times. The chain couples TRBV25-1 to TRBJ1-6, with 7 bases matching TRBD1. Germline lookup yields CDR1 MGHDK and CDR2 SYGVNS. V lost 5 bases to trimming and J lost 9 bases; unmatched junction nucleotides: 7. The CDR3 covers 14 residues. CDR3 residues: CASSSTGRGSPLHF. For the CDR3, the DNA is TGTGCCAGCAGTTCGACAGGGAGAGGTTCACCCCTCCACTTT. Full variable domain (remainder filled in from reference TRBV25-1 and TRBJ1-6): EADIYQTPRYLVIGTGKKITLECSQTMGHDKMYWYQQDPGMELHLIHYSYGVNSTEKGDLSSESTVSRIRTEHFPLTLESARPSHTSQYLCASSSTGRGSPLHFGNGTRLTVT.

The chain couples TRBV5-1 to TRBJ2-3; no definite D call. The CDR3 totals 13 residues. CDR1 and CDR2 (germline): SGHRS, YFSETQ. Trimming cost V 6 bases and J 0 bases, with 8 bases left between them. The CDR3 nucleotides are TGCGCCAGCAACCGGGCGAGCACAGATACGCAGTATTTT. It translates to CASNRASTDTQYF.

V usage is TRBV19 and J usage is TRBJ1-1, with 8 positions matching TRBD1. The germline gives CDR1 LNHDA, CDR2 SQIVND (reference sequence). V trimming: 5 bases; J trimming: 8 bases; junction bases outside the gene matches: 10. The CDR3 runs to 14 residues. In nucleotides, the CDR3 is TGTGCCAGTAGTTCGTGGAGCAGGGGGCTCGAAGCTTTCTTT. This sequence encodes CASSSWSRGLEAFF. The whole variable domain, remainder taken from reference TRBV19 and TRBJ1-1, is DGGITQSPKYLFRKEGQNVTLSCEQNLNHDAMYWYRQDPGQGLRLIYYSQIVNDFQKGDIAEGYSVSREKKESFPLTVTSAQKNPTAFYLCASSSWSRGLEAFFGQGTRLTVV.

The chain is built from TRBV20-1 and TRBJ2-4; D may be TRBD1 (6 bases). V lost 3 bases and J lost 6, with 6 bases in between. Germline-derived CDR1 and CDR2 are DFQATT and SNEGSKA (reference sequence). The CDR3 loop spans 11 amino acids. The chain's CDR3 is CSARDRNIQYF. The CDR3, as DNA: TGCAGTGCTAGGGACAGAAACATTCAGTACTTC.

The chain links TRBV28 to TRBJ2-3, with a possible D match to TRBD2 (6 bases). The ends were cut back, 3 bases at V and 0 bases at J, with 7 bases in the middle. Germline CDR1 is MDHEN and CDR2 is SYDVKM. CDR3 length: 14 residues. This CDR3 reads CASSLGGSTDTQYF. The CDR3 DNA sequence: TGTGCCAGCAGTTTGGGGGGTAGCACAGATACGCAGTATTTT.

This clone was counted a single time. The V and J genes are TRBV5-1 and TRBJ2-2; D not resolved. Germline V gene data show CDR1 as SGHRS and CDR2 as YFSETQ. The CDR3 consists of 16 residues. V lost 4 bases, J lost 6 bases, and 19 bases lay in between. This chain's CDR3 is CASSVLGNLAAGELFF. The CDR3 coding sequence is TGCGCCAGCAGCGTCTTGGGAAACCTTGCAGCCGGGGAGCTGTTTTTT.

This clone was seen a single time. The chain carries TRBV5-6 and TRBJ1-1, with TRBD1 identical over 8 bases. V gave up 7 bases and J gave up 5 bases; unmatched junction bases: 19. CDR1 and CDR2 (germline): SGHDT, YYEEEE. The CDR3 is made up of 17 amino acids. The CDR3 bases are TGTGCCAGCGGAACCGACTGGGACAGGACCGAGGGGACTGAAGCTTTCTTT. Translating it yields CASGTDWDRTEGTEAFF.

CDR3 sequence reads: CAWTDWSSYNSPLHF. DNA of the CDR3: TGTGCCTGGACCGACTGGAGCTCCTATAATTCACCCCTCCACTTT. The chain links TRBV30 to TRBJ1-6; D is unclear. The germline V gene encodes CDR1 GTSNPN and CDR2 SVGIG (reference sequence). The CDR3 has 15 residues. Trimming took off 4 bases at V and 0 bases at J, with 10 bases between the two ends.

The chain's CDR3 is CASSLGALGTGELFF. Here the CDR3 DNA reads TGCGCCAGCAGCTTGGGGGCCCTGGGGACCGGGGAGCTGTTTTTT. This chain links TRBV5-1 with TRBJ2-2, with D uncertain. This CDR3 is 15 amino acids long. Between the trimmed V and J ends, which lost 0 bases and 5 bases, there was a span of 11 bases. From germline, CDR1 is SGHRS and CDR2 YFSETQ.

The chain carries TRBV5-1 and TRBJ2-7; TRBD1 is a possible D gene (6 bases). The V gene's germline CDR1 is SGHRS and CDR2 YFSETQ. V shed 2 bases and J shed 6 bases, with 15 bases lying between them. The CDR3 consists of 14 residues. The CDR3: CASSFGAGRGEQYF. CDR3 bases: TGCGCCAGCAGCTTCGGGGCGGGCAGGGGCGAGCAGTACTTC.

The J gene is TRBJ2-3, the V gene TRBV18; 7 bases fit TRBD2. Germline values: CDR1 KGHSH, CDR2 LQKENI. This CDR3 has 15 amino acids. V shed 0 bases, J shed 2 bases, and the junction held 2 bases outside the gene matches. The CDR3 protein is CASSPPGTNTDTQYF. The CDR3 DNA sequence: TGTGCCAGCTCACCACCGGGGACTAACACAGATACGCAGTATTTT.

The V gene is TRBV29-1, the J gene TRBJ2-3; 14 nucleotides match TRBD2. The CDR3 extends over 15 amino acids. Germline assignment: CDR1 SQVTM and CDR2 ANQGSEA. J was trimmed by 3 bases and V by 3 bases; bases with no gene match: 2. In DNA, the CDR3 is TGCAGCGTTGACGGGACTAGCGGGGGAACAGATACGCAGTATTTT. Translation: CSVDGTSGGTDTQYF.

This sequence joins TRBV28 and TRBJ2-3; D remains ambiguous. V lost 3 bases to trimming and J lost 2 bases, with 9 bases between them. The germline CDR1 and CDR2 sequences are MDHEN and SYDVKM. The CDR3 is made up of 14 amino acids. CDR3 amino acids: CASSLRSITDTQYF. The CDR3 DNA reads as TGTGCCAGCAGTTTGCGTTCTATCACAGATACGCAGTATTTT.

V and J are TRBV14 and TRBJ1-2, with D possibly being TRBD1 (6 bases). The CDR3 is 13 residues long. Germline loops: CDR1 SGHDN, CDR2 FVKESK. Trimming pared 3 bases from V and 3 bases from J, leaving 8 bases between. CDR3 coding DNA: TGTGCCAGCAGCCAGAACAGGGACTATGGCTACACCTTC. Amino acid sequence: CASSQNRDYGYTF.

The chain is built from TRBV5-1 and TRBJ1-1; TRBD1 agrees at 8 bases. V lost 6 bases, J lost 3 bases, and 10 bases stayed unmatched. This CDR3 spans 15 amino acids. CDR1 is SGHRS and CDR2 is YFSETQ in the germline V gene. In DNA, the CDR3 is TGCGCCAGCACCGAGGAAACAGGGGGAGACACTGAAGCTTTCTTT. It specifies CASTEETGGDTEAFF.

The DNA for the CDR3 is TGTGCCAGCAGCGCCGGGTTGAGGGGAGGTCAGCCCCAGCATTTT. Amino acids: CASSAGLRGGQPQHF. The chain recombines TRBV2 with TRBJ1-5, with a weak D call TRBD1 (5 bases). CDR1 is SNHLY, CDR2 FYNNEI, per germline. The CDR3 totals 15 residues. V lost 6 bases and J lost 6, with 18 bases in between. Combining the CDR3 with reference TRBV2 and TRBJ1-5 gives the whole variable domain EPEVTQTPSHQVTQMGQEVILRCVPISNHLYFYWYRQILGQKVEFLVSFYNNEISEKSEIFDDQFSVERPDGSNFTLKIRSTKLEDSAMYFCASSAGLRGGQPQHFGDGTRLSIL.

V and J are TRBV9 and TRBJ2-4; no firm D call. V lost 3 bases, J lost 8 bases, and 15 bases lay in between. CDR1 is SGDLS and CDR2 is YYNGEE in the germline V gene. This CDR3 is 14 amino acids long. The CDR3 region is CASSEAPLGDIQYF. In DNA, the CDR3 is TGTGCCAGCAGCGAGGCCCCGCTAGGAGACATTCAGTACTTC.

The genes are TRBV9 and TRBJ1-3, with D unresolved. Germline loops: CDR1 SGDLS, CDR2 YYNGEE. Trimming pared 4 bases from V and 0 bases from J, leaving 11 bases between. The CDR3 loop spans 15 amino acids. CDR3 DNA sequence: TGTGCCAGCAGCCTTACACCAAGCTCTGGAAACACCATATATTTT. As protein: CASSLTPSSGNTIYF. The full variable domain, rest sourced from reference TRBV9 and TRBJ1-3, is DSGVTQTPKHLITATGQRVTLRCSPRSGDLSVYWYQQSLDQGLQFLIQYYNGEERAKGNILERFSAQQFPDLHSELNLSSLELGDSALYFCASSLTPSSGNTIYFGEGSWLTVV.

The chain has TRBV5-6 and TRBJ2-7; TRBD2 might be the D (6 bases). This CDR3 has 15 amino acids. The V end lost 1 base, the J end lost 0 bases, and 11 bases lay between the germline ends. Germline V CDR1 and CDR2: SGHDT, YYEEEE. The CDR3 bases are TGTGCCAGCAGCTTGTGGAGGGAAAGCTCCTACGAGCAGTACTTC. Its protein product is CASSLWRESSYEQYF.